A selection of T cell receptor beta chains follows, all from one sample in a study of yellow fever vaccine responses in identical twins. TCRdb analysed the RT-PCR reads with MiXCR anew, one entry per CDR3 protein. The sample records about 9,100 distinct CDR3 sequences, roughly 83% being singletons. Sequences were derived from T cells from blood (PBMCs), unsorted or a sorted subset (not recorded which), sampled before or after yellow fever vaccination (not recorded which). These TCRs come from a woman under 30 who received the yellow fever vaccine. The CDR3 runs from the conserved cysteine through the conserved F or W. D genes are given only for firm matches. Rows give clone size only sometimes, using once, few, many, or a class for an expanded clone.

V	size	J	D	DNA	CDR3
TRBV24-1	few	TRBJ2-3	.	TGTGCCACCCGGGACCGGTTCACAGATACGCAGTATTTT	CATRDRFTDTQYF
TRBV20-1	once	TRBJ2-3	.	TGCAGTGCGGCAGGGCCACTCAGTCGGGATACGCAGTATTTT	CSAAGPLSRDTQYF
TRBV29-1	few	TRBJ1-4	.	TGCAGCGCCTGTTTTGCAACTAATGAAAAACTGTTTTTT	CSACFATNEKLFF
TRBV7-9	.	TRBJ2-1	TRBD1	TGTGCCAGCACCCTAGGGGACAGGTCCTACAATGAGCAGTTCTTC	CASTLGDRSYNEQFF
TRBV20-1	.	TRBJ2-4	.	TGCAGTGCTAGGAGCAGACTAGCCAAAAACATTCAGTACTTC	CSARSRLAKNIQYF
TRBV29-1	.	TRBJ2-7	TRBD1	TGCAGCGCCACCGACAGGGTCTACCCCTACGAGCAGTACTTC	CSATDRVYPYEQYF
TRBV2	.	TRBJ1-1	.	TGTGCCAGCAGTGAATCTATAGGGTTGCCTGAAGCTTTCTTT	CASSESIGLPEAFF
TRBV3-1	.	TRBJ2-5	.	TGTGCCAGCACTAGGGGGGGGGCCCGGGAGACCCAGTACTTC	CASTRGGARETQYF
TRBV13	.	TRBJ2-3	.	TGTGCCAGCAAGGGTACCTACACAGATACGCAGTATTTT	CASKGTYTDTQYF
TRBV7-6	.	TRBJ2-1	.	TGTGCCAGCAGCCCCCAGGGCCCGAGCTCCTACAATGAGCAGTTCTTC	CASSPQGPSSYNEQFF
TRBV29-1	.	TRBJ2-3	.	TGCAGCGCACCCCTGTCAGGCACAGATACGCAGTATTTT	CSAPLSGTDTQYF
TRBV11-2	.	TRBJ2-4	.	TGTGCCAGCAGCTCCCCCGGAGTGGCCAAAAACATTCAGTACTTC	CASSSPGVAKNIQYF
TRBV15	.	TRBJ1-2	.	TGTGCCACCAGCGAAAGGGACTTTCTTAACTATGGCTACACCTTC	CATSERDFLNYGYTF
TRBV29-1	.	TRBJ1-5	.	TGCAGCGTTGCCGGAGAGATTAATCAGCCCCAGCATTTT	CSVAGEINQPQHF